Reported below is one T cell receptor beta chain. CDR1 is MNHEY and CDR2 is SMNVEV in the germline V gene (reference sequence). The CDR3 consists of 14 residues. The V gene lost 3 bases and the J gene lost 1 base, with 7 bases spanning the gap. MiXCR was run by TCRdb on the RT-PCR reads, yielding one entry per CDR3 protein. The sample lists approximately 200,000 distinct CDR3 sequences, around two fifths seen once, with approximately 32% in the top ten. These data are taken from a study of patients and donors after allogeneic stem cell transplantation. Sequencing input: blood, either unsorted or a sorted T cell fraction (not recorded which). The chain employs TRBV27 and TRBJ1-3; D ambiguous. The sequence derives from a human donor who was either an allogeneic HSCT recipient or a stem cell or donor lymphocyte infusion donor (not recorded which). It is not recorded whose cells these are; they may come from a transplant donor. CDR3 nucleotides: TGTGCCAGCAGTTTTACCTCTTCTGGAAACACCATATATTTT. Its translation: CASSFTSSGNTIYF.